The next 23 T cell receptor beta chains were all read from a single sample in a study of tumor-infiltrating lymphocytes in primary liver carcinoma. Starting from around 510 ng of total RNA, TCR beta cDNA was produced with a primer in the constant region. Slightly modified ARM-PCR, run as three nested multiplex PCR rounds, produced the TCR beta libraries. Rounds one and two of PCR, each of 10 cycles, were primed with TRBV1-TRBV30 forward primers and a C-beta reverse primer. TCRdb fed the multiplex PCR reads into MiXCR, producing one record per CDR3 protein. The sample contains 330,000 or so distinct CDR3 sequences, around 60% of which appear only once. Unsorted whole blood yielded the blood RNA, and germline DNA was also extracted. The source material was peripheral blood. These receptor sequences come from a man in his forties with primary liver carcinoma and hepatitis B virus infection.

A word on this clonotype: The final CDR3 position lacks the conserved phenylalanine or tryptophan, pointing to a likely read error. The chain has TRBV11-2 and TRBJ2-1, with 8 bases that match TRBD2. This CDR3 spans 17 amino acids. The germline V gene has CDR1 SGHAT and CDR2 FQNNGV. CDR3 bases: TGTGCCATCAGCTTTCCTACTAGCGGAAGCTCCTACAATGAGCAGTTCCTC. Translated, it gives CAISFPTSGSSYNEQFL.

With regard to this clonotype: With a much larger clone just one base away, this may be a read error. The rearrangement links TRBV12-3 or TRBV12-4 to TRBJ2-3; 8 bases are shared with TRBD1. The V gene end was trimmed by 8 bases and the J gene end by 1 base; junction bases not matched to a gene: 11. This CDR3 region has 16 residues. For the CDR3, the DNA is TGTGCCAGCGGCCGCGGCGCGACAGGGGGCACAGATACGCAGTATTTT. It specifies CASGRGATGGTDTQYF.

The table lists this clonotype with many counts. J is TRBJ1-4 and V is TRBV5-1; a weak D match, TRBD1 (6 bases). The CDR3 covers 14 residues. The ends were cut back, 4 bases at V and 0 bases at J, with 7 bases in the middle. From germline, CDR1 is SGHRS and CDR2 YFSETQ. This CDR3 is CASSPGATNEKLFF. Here the CDR3 DNA reads TGCGCCAGCAGCCCAGGGGCAACTAATGAAAAACTGTTTTTT.

This clonotype qualifies as medium-sized (0.01 to 0.1%). The chain joins TRBV11-2 to TRBJ2-1, with D possibly matching TRBD2 (6 bases). From germline, CDR1 is SGHAT and CDR2 FQNNGV. The V gene lost 5 bases and the J gene lost 7 bases, with 15 bases spanning the gap. The CDR3 consists of 14 residues. CDR3 sequence (DNA): TGTGCCAGCAGCCCTAACGGGAGAGTAAATGAGCAGTTCTTC. This encodes CASSPNGRVNEQFF.

To note about this clonotype: One end of the junction fails to match germline, which may point to a read error. The chain uses TRBV11-2 and TRBJ2-1; D unresolved. This CDR3 contains 14 residues. The germline CDR1 and CDR2 sequences are SGHAT and FQNNGV. DNA for the CDR3: TGTGCCAGCAGCTTAGATCCCCCCCCCAATAAGCAGTTCTTC. Protein product: CASSLDPPPNKQFF.

This clonotype was seen many times. The rearrangement joins TRBV11-3 to TRBJ2-4; 9 bases fit TRBD1. V shed 4 bases and J 6 bases; nucleotides not matched to a gene: 4. The germline gives CDR1 SGHNT, CDR2 YENEEA. CDR3 length: 14 amino acids. Here the CDR3 DNA reads TGTGCCAGCAGCTCCGGACAGGGGAGAAACATTCAGTACTTC. Translation: CASSSGQGRNIQYF.

With respect to this clonotype: Just one base apart from a much larger clone, this may be a read error. The chain has TRBV7-9 and TRBJ2-2; the D is unclear. Trimming shortened V by 5 bases and J by 3 bases, and 13 bases separated the two germline ends. The V gene's germline CDR1 is SEHNR and CDR2 FQNEAQ (reference sequence). The CDR3 length is 15 residues. The CDR3 here is CASSPVLADTGELFF. The CDR3 nucleotides read TGTGCCAGCAGCCCTGTGCTCGCGGACACCGGGGAGCTGTTTTTT.

Worth noting for this clonotype: Because it lacks the conserved phenylalanine or tryptophan at the end, this CDR3 is likely a read error. This chain joins TRBV12-3 or TRBV12-4 and TRBJ2-7; TRBD1 aligns across 9 bases. The ends lost 5 bases at V and 6 bases at J; junction bases unmatched: 11. The CDR3 consists of 15 residues. The CDR3 region has the DNA TGTGCCAGCAGTCCGCCCGGGACAGGGAATGGCGAGCAGTACTAC. The encoded protein is CASSPPGTGNGEQYY.

Comments on this clonotype: This may stem from a read error, because a much larger clone lies one nucleotide away. The chain has TRBV12-5 and TRBJ1-1, with unresolved D. This CDR3 is 13 amino acids long. Germline values: CDR1 LGHNT, CDR2 FRNRAP. V lost 6 bases, J lost 1 base, and 9 bases lay in between. CDR3 loop: CASGESTNTEAFF. CDR3 nucleotides: TGTGCTAGTGGAGAGAGCACGAACACTGAAGCTTTCTTT.

This clonotype was recorded many times. The chain employs TRBV10-3 and TRBJ2-1, with TRBD1 identical over 9 bases. The trim removed 4 bases at V and 4 bases at J, leaving 2 bases unmatched. Germline-derived CDR1 and CDR2 are ENHRY and SYGVKD. CDR3 length: 14 residues. The CDR3 sequence is CAISVGTGYNEQFF. The DNA for the CDR3 is TGTGCCATCAGTGTTGGGACAGGGTACAATGAGCAGTTCTTC.

In the case of this clonotype: Possible read error: a much larger clone is one base away. The chain has TRBV6-6 and TRBJ2-1; D possibly corresponds to TRBD2 (5 bases). Trimming removed 6 bases from V and 6 bases from J, with 12 bases in between. This CDR3 contains 13 residues. Germline-derived CDR1 and CDR2 are MNHNY and SVGAGI (reference sequence). CDR3 sequence: CASSHGLFNEQFF. The CDR3 DNA follows: TGTGCCAGCAGCCATGGACTGTTCAATGAGCAGTTCTTC.

This clonotype was counted at least ten times. The chain uses TRBV6-5 and TRBJ2-4; D call uncertain. In germline, CDR1 is MNHEY, CDR2 SVGAGI. The germline V and J ends were trimmed by 0 bases and 3 bases, with 9 bases remaining between them. This CDR3 region has 15 residues. CDR3 sequence: CASSYSTDGKNIQYF. The CDR3 DNA reads as TGTGCCAGCAGTTACTCCACGGACGGCAAAAACATTCAGTACTTC.

Remarks on this clonotype: A much larger clone differs from this one at a single base, so this may be a read error. J is TRBJ2-5 and V is TRBV6-5; D assignment may be TRBD1 or TRBD2 (5 bases each). The CDR3 has 15 residues. CDR1 is MNHEY and CDR2 is SVGAGI in the germline V gene. The CDR3 protein is CASSPGAGWQETQHF. The CDR3, as DNA: TGTGCCAGCAGTCCCGGGGCAGGGTGGCAAGAGACCCAGCACTTC.

The chain uses TRBV11-1 and TRBJ1-1; possibly TRBD1 for D (5 bases). There are 16 residues in the CDR3. V was shortened by 11 bases and J by 1 base, with 23 bases between the two germline ends. Germline lookup yields CDR1 SGHAT and CDR2 FQDESV (reference sequence). CDR3 protein: CAGNLVNGGGNTEAFF. The CDR3 DNA is TGTGCCGGCAACTTAGTCAACGGGGGAGGGAACACTGAAGCTTTCTTT. Combining the CDR3 with reference TRBV11-1 and TRBJ1-1 gives the whole variable domain EAEVAQSPRYKITEKSQAVAFWCDPISGHATLYWYRQILGQGPELLVQFQDESVVDDSQLPKDRFSAERLKGVDSTLKIQPAELGDSAMYLCAGNLVNGGGNTEAFFGQGTRLTVV.

The CDR3: CASSFEVSADTQYF. The CDR3 bases are TGTGCCAGCAGCTTCGAGGTTAGCGCAGATACGCAGTATTTT. The chain recombines TRBV11-2 with TRBJ2-3; D might be TRBD2 (5 bases). V shed 3 bases and J shed 4 bases, with 11 bases lying between them. CDR1 SGHAT and CDR2 FQNNGV come from the germline V gene. The CDR3 totals 14 residues.

Turning to this clonotype: One junction end does not reproduce the germline sequence, and a read error may be involved. The V gene is TRBV6-5, the J gene TRBJ1-1, with 7 bases that match TRBD1. The germline CDR1 and CDR2 sequences are MNHEY and SVGAGI. The CDR3 has 15 residues. The CDR3 region has the DNA TGTGCCAGCGGTTACGACAGGGCGGTAAACACTGAAGCTTTCTTT. Its translation: CASGYDRAVNTEAFF.

The V and J genes are TRBV6-5 and TRBJ2-5, with 7 positions matching TRBD1. The length of the CDR3 is 15 residues. The germline V gene encodes CDR1 MNHEY and CDR2 SVGAGI. The junction had 11 bases not matched to a gene; V was cut back by 5 bases and J by 5 bases. CDR3 sequence (DNA): TGTGCCAGCAGTCCGAACAGGGGAGAGCGGGAGACCCAGTACTTC. As protein: CASSPNRGERETQYF.

The count of this clonotype is one. Germline and junction disagree at one end, which may indicate a read error. The chain links TRBV28 to TRBJ1-5, with D uncertain. The CDR3 is 14 residues long. Germline V gene lookup returns CDR1 MDHEN and CDR2 SYDVKM. CDR3 coding DNA: TGTGCCGGCAGTTTCCTCCTAGGCAATCAGCCCCAGCATTTT. Protein sequence: CAGSFLLGNQPQHF.

The chain recombines TRBV4-3 with TRBJ2-6, with 9 nucleotides matching TRBD1. The J segment lost 3 bases and the V segment lost 3 bases, leaving 9 bases of the junction unmatched. In germline, CDR1 is LGHNA, CDR2 YSLEER. The CDR3 runs to 18 residues. CDR3 nucleotide sequence: TGCGCCAGCAGCCAGGTTACAGGGGGCGTTTATGGGGCCAACGTCCTGACTTTC. It translates to CASSQVTGGVYGANVLTF.

To note about this clonotype: This sequence may be a read error, since a much larger clone differs from it by one base. The CDR3 sequence is CASSASHTSYEQYF. The CDR3 DNA sequence: TGTGCCAGCAGTGCCTCCCATACCTCCTACGAGCAGTACTTC. The rearrangement joins TRBV6-2 or TRBV6-3 to TRBJ2-7, with D hard to call. The CDR3 sequence is 14 residues long. Germline CDR1 reads MNHEY; CDR2 reads SVGEGT. Trimming left V 5 bases short and J 0 bases short, with 11 bases between.

This clonotype came up a few times. The chain carries TRBV5-1 and TRBJ2-3, with 8 bases fitting TRBD1. CDR1 and CDR2 from the germline V gene are SGHRS and YFSETQ. Trimming at V came to 0 bases and at J to 6 bases, leaving 6 bases not matched to a gene. This CDR3 contains 15 residues. CDR3 in amino acids: CASSLVGQGWDTQYF. CDR3 in DNA: TGCGCCAGCAGCTTGGTCGGACAGGGATGGGATACGCAGTATTTT.

Concerning this clonotype itself: It may be a read error: a sequence one base away is much more abundant. This rearrangement joins TRBV5-1 to TRBJ2-1, with D possibly matching TRBD2 (6 bases). This CDR3 has 13 amino acids. Germline CDR1 is SGHRS and CDR2 is YFSETQ. V dropped 8 bases and J dropped 15 bases, with 24 bases sitting between them. The CDR3 here is CARNTRERRLRFF. The DNA of the CDR3 is TGCGCCAGAAATACTCGGGAGCGGCGACTGAGGTTCTTC.

A remark on this clonotype: This may come from a read error, since a much larger clone is one base off. The chain has TRBV6-5 and TRBJ1-5; TRBD1 is a possible D gene (6 bases). This CDR3 contains 16 residues. Trimming took off 10 bases at V and 6 bases at J, with 25 bases between the two ends. CDR1 and CDR2 from the germline V gene are MNHEY and SVGAGI. CDR3 DNA: TGTGCCATCAGCCGCCGGGGGGCGAAGTCTGGTCAGCCCCAGCATTTT. Protein product: CAISRRGAKSGQPQHF.